The 2 T cell receptor beta chains listed next were all sequenced from one sample in a study of human T cells and chemical hapten exposure. This sample's time point: pre-sensitization, week 0. Documented treatment: therapeutic diphenylcyclopropenone sensitization with weekly scalp DPC. TCRdb re-analysed the RACE reads in MiXCR, keeping a single row per CDR3 protein. The repertoire holds some 200,000 distinct CDR3 sequences, with around 30% as singletons. Sequencing was performed on whole blood, taken in connection with sensitization to the hapten diphenylcyclopropenone (DPC). Every receptor here comes from a woman aged 25-40 years with alopecia areata. Some clones in this sample may be carry-over from other donors' samples.

There are a few counts of this clonotype. The chain has TRBV28 and TRBJ2-7, with D perhaps TRBD1 or TRBD2 (5 bases each). Trimming took 1 base from V and 2 from J, leaving 15 bases between them. This CDR3 spans 16 amino acids. Looked up from germline, CDR1 is MDHEN and CDR2 is SYDVKM. CDR3 protein: CASSLSPGRNPYEQYF. The CDR3 DNA reads as TGTGCCAGCAGTTTATCCCCGGGACGGAATCCCTACGAGCAGTACTTC.

This clonotype was observed once. This could be a read error, since a much larger clone is one nucleotide away. This chain uses TRBV27 with TRBJ2-1; no clear D. The CDR3 sequence is 14 residues long. Trimming pared 2 bases from V and 0 bases from J, leaving 5 bases between. Germline CDR1 reads MNHEY; CDR2 reads SMNVEV (reference sequence). The CDR3 nucleotides read TGTGCCAGCAGTTTAAGGAGCTCCTACAATGAGCAGTTCTTC. This translates into CASSLRSSYNEQFF.